What follows are 11 T cell receptor beta chains derived from one specimen sequenced in a study of blood T cell repertoires in COVID-19. The data were produced by immunoSEQ multiplex PCR, yet TCRdb's version contains in-frame clones alone and is incomplete. The table has 240,000 or so clones, 86% seen once. Sample: peripheral blood. These TCRs come from a man older than 75 with acute or convalescent COVID-19.

The chain couples TRBV10-3 to TRBJ1-5; tentatively, D is TRBD1 (5 bases). With 8 bases removed from V and 7 bases from J, the gap between germline ends came to 15 bases. Per the germline V gene, CDR1 is ENHRY and CDR2 is SYGVKD. The CDR3 runs 13 residues. The CDR3 DNA reads TGTGCCATCGTAGAGACCCGGGGGCAGCCCCAGCATTTT. Encoded protein: CAIVETRGQPQHF.

The V gene is TRBV11-2, the J gene TRBJ1-6; possible D gene TRBD1, 5 bases. Germline CDR1 and CDR2: SGHAT and FQNNGV. CDR3 length: 14 amino acids. The V and J ends lost 8 bases and 4 bases respectively, with 12 bases between them. The DNA of the CDR3 is TGTGCCAGCTCCCGGGGGACTTATAATTCACCCCTCCACTTT. Amino acid sequence: CASSRGTYNSPLHF.

This clone was seen once. The chain combines TRBV24-1 with TRBJ1-5; D not resolved. Germline V lookup: CDR1 KGHDR, CDR2 SFDVKD. CDR3 size: 13 residues. Trimming removed 5 bases at V and 6 bases at J, with 10 bases between. The CDR3 nucleotides read TGTGCCACCAGTGGTAGCCGTTCTCAGCCCCAGCATTTT. It yields the protein CATSGSRSQPQHF.

The J gene is TRBJ1-5, the V gene TRBV19; tentative D call: TRBD1 (6 bases). V was pared by 3 bases and J by 2 bases, with 11 bases between. This CDR3 comprises 15 residues. Germline loops: CDR1 LNHDA, CDR2 SQIVND (reference sequence). In DNA, the CDR3 is TGTGCCAGTAGTATGTCCAGGGGAGGCAATCAGCCCCAGCATTTT. This gives the protein CASSMSRGGNQPQHF.

J is TRBJ1-5 and V is TRBV5-5; 7 nucleotides line up with TRBD1. V was pared by 3 bases and J by 2 bases, with 5 bases of the junction left unmatched. The CDR3 runs to 15 residues. The germline gives CDR1 SGHKS, CDR2 YYEKEE (reference sequence). The CDR3 loop is CASSSDRAGNQPQHF. The CDR3, as DNA: TGTGCCAGCAGCTCAGACAGGGCTGGCAATCAGCCCCAGCATTTT.

The rearrangement joins TRBV28 to TRBJ1-5; 10 bases fit TRBD1. Losses at the gene ends were 6 bases for V and 2 bases for J; bases not matched to a gene: 4. This CDR3 contains 15 residues. The V gene's germline CDR1 is MDHEN and CDR2 SYDVKM. The CDR3 region is CASSDRGRGNQPQHF. DNA for the CDR3: TGTGCCAGCAGCGACAGGGGGCGCGGCAATCAGCCCCAGCATTTT.

The genes are TRBV23-1 and TRBJ1-6; D call uncertain. TRBV23-1 is labeled an ORF, and its function is uncertain. The CDR3 loop spans 15 amino acids. The V end lost 4 bases, the J end lost 7 bases, and 14 bases lay between the germline ends. The CDR3 here is CASSPLAESNSPLHF. DNA for the CDR3: TGCGCCAGCAGTCCTTTGGCCGAATCGAATTCACCCCTCCACTTT.

This sequence joins TRBV9 and TRBJ2-6; a weak D match, TRBD2 (5 bases). The length of the CDR3 is 16 residues. The germline V and J ends were trimmed by 5 bases and 0 bases, with 12 bases remaining between them. Germline assignment: CDR1 SGDLS and CDR2 YYNGEE. The DNA for the CDR3 is TGTGCCAGCAGATACGGCCGGGGCTCTGGGGCCAACGTCCTGACTTTC. Translating it yields CASRYGRGSGANVLTF.

CDR3 nucleotides: TGTGCCAGCAGACAGAAAGAGACCCAGTACTTC. Amino acid sequence: CASRQKETQYF. The chain is built from TRBV6-5 and TRBJ2-5; no clear D gene. CDR1 and CDR2 from the germline V gene are MNHEY and SVGAGI. Between the trimmed V and J ends, which lost 6 bases and 3 bases, there was a span of 5 bases. The CDR3 covers 11 residues.

The chain has TRBV4-1 and TRBJ1-1, with unresolved D. The CDR3 is made up of 13 amino acids. Germline V lookup: CDR1 MGHRA, CDR2 YSYEKL. Trimming took off 2 bases at V and 4 bases at J, with 8 bases between the two ends. DNA for the CDR3: TGCGCCAGCAGCCAACTTCCTCTCACTGAAGCTTTCTTT. Amino acid sequence: CASSQLPLTEAFF.

CDR3 amino acids: CASSPLGGEETQYF. The CDR3 DNA follows: TGTGCCAGCTCACCGTTAGGGGGCGAGGAGACCCAGTACTTC. This chain uses TRBV18 with TRBJ2-5; 7 bases match TRBD1. In germline, CDR1 is KGHSH, CDR2 LQKENI. Trimming at V came to 3 bases and at J to 5 bases, leaving 6 bases not matched to a gene. The CDR3 contains 14 residues.